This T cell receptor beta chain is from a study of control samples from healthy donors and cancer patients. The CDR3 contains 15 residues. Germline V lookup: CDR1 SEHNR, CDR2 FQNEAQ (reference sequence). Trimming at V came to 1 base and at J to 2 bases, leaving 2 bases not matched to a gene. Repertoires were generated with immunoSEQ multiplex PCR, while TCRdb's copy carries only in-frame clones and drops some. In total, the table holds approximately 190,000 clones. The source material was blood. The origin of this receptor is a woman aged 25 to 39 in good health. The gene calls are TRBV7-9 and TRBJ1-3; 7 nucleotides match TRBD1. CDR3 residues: CASSLGDRAGNTIYF. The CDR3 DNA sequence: TGTGCCAGCAGCTTAGGTGACAGGGCTGGAAACACCATATATTTT.